Following are 2 T cell receptor beta chains from one sample sequenced in a study of T cell clonality in common variable immunodeficiency. Here immunoSEQ multiplex PCR was the method, and the copy in TCRdb shows in-frame clones only, minus some. Listed here are under 60,000 clones without any singletons, the top ten holding roughly 3.4%. Source material: peripheral blood mononuclear cells. Receptor source: a person between 18 and 75 years old in good health.

This clone occurred many times. From the germline J gene comes the end of the CDR3, since the read stops 3 residues before it. The chain joins TRBV20-1 to TRBJ1-1, with D maybe TRBD1 (5 bases). The CDR3 extends over 13 amino acids. Per the germline V gene, CDR1 is DFQATT and CDR2 is SNEGSKA (reference sequence). The V end was cut by 6 bases, the J end by 1 base, with 12 bases between. The CDR3 bases that were read are TGCAGTGCCCTAGACAGATCGAACACTGAA. This translates into CSALDRSNTE. The entire CDR3 reads CSALDRSNTEAFF.

This clone was seen ten or more times. The read gets to within 3 residues of the CDR3 end, and the germline J gene fills in the rest. The chain combines TRBV30 with TRBJ1-6; D is perhaps TRBD1 (6 bases). This CDR3 region has 14 residues. V was pared by 0 bases and J by 8 bases, with 11 bases between. CDR1 is GTSNPN, CDR2 SVGIG, per germline (reference sequence). The sequenced part of the CDR3 DNA is TGTGCCTGGAGTGTCCAGGGGATATATTCACCC. Its protein is CAWSVQGIYSP. The CDR3 in its entirety is CAWSVQGIYSPLHF.